This is a list of T cell receptor beta chains from one sample in a study of OX40 agonist ivuxolimab in advanced cancers. The assay was immunoSEQ multiplex PCR, and TCRdb's table has in-frame clones only and misses some. The data show tens of thousands of clones, over 90% seen once. The starting material was CD4+ or CD8+ T cells sorted from blood, obtained in a trial of the OX40 agonist ivuxolimab. These receptors originate from an adult with an advanced solid tumor such as melanoma, head and neck, liver or kidney cancer. The CDR3 runs from the conserved cysteine through the conserved F or W. The order of the fields is D gene, V gene, clone size, J gene, CDR3 DNA, CDR3 protein. D genes are given only for firm matches. Not every row has a clone size; where given, it reads once, few, many or a size class.

>NA|TRBV4-3|NA|TRBJ2-7
TGCGCCAGCAGCCAAGCGGTCCAGCAGGGCTACGAGCAGTACTTC
CASSQAVQQGYEQYF
>TRBD1|TRBV6-6|NA|TRBJ2-2
TGTGCCAGCAGACAGGGGGCAGGCGGGGAGCTGTTTTTT
CASRQGAGGELFF
>NA|TRBV4-1|NA|TRBJ2-1
TGCGCCAGCAGCCAAGATTTGGGACTCCTCGGGACTAATGAGCAGTTCTTC
CASSQDLGLLGTNEQFF
>TRBD2|TRBV7-9|NA|TRBJ2-1
TGTGCCAGCAGCTTAATCGGGAGGGAGGATGAGCAGTTCTTC
CASSLIGREDEQFF
>NA|TRBV28|once|TRBJ2-1
TGTGCCAGCAGTTTACGTGGCCGAGAGCAGTTCTTC
CASSLRGREQFF
>NA|TRBV2|NA|TRBJ1-2
TGTGCCAGCAGTTACGACAGTATTTCCTATGGCTACACCTTC
CASSYDSISYGYTF
>NA|TRBV7-2|NA|TRBJ2-1
TGTGCCAGCACTTTTGGATCCTACAATGAGCAGTTCTTC
CASTFGSYNEQFF
>TRBD1|TRBV11-2|NA|TRBJ1-1
TGTGCCAGCAGCTTAGATCGGGGCCTCAGGGGGTCTTTCTTT
CASSLDRGLRGSFF
>NA|TRBV28|NA|TRBJ1-5
TGTGCCAGCAGTTCTCTACAGGGCAATCAGCCCCAGCATTTT
CASSSLQGNQPQHF
>NA|TRBV21-1|NA|TRBJ1-2
TGTGCCAGCAGCCTCCCCTCCGGGGGGTCTGGCTACACCTTC
CASSLPSGGSGYTF
>TRBD2|TRBV6-5|NA|TRBJ2-7
TGTGCCAGCAGGTCGCGGGGGGGAGGCGAGCAGTACTTC
CASRSRGGGEQYF
>NA|TRBV5-4|NA|TRBJ2-3
TGTGCCAGCAGCTCCAGCATGGACACAAATACGCAGTATTTT
CASSSSMDTNTQYF
>NA|TRBV7-8|NA|TRBJ1-2
TGTGCCAGCAGCCCGGTGAGTGCTGGCTATGGCTACACCTTC
CASSPVSAGYGYTF
>NA|TRBV29-1|NA|TRBJ1-1
TGCAGCGTTCTCCGTAGGCAGGGAGGTGAAGCTTTCTTT
CSVLRRQGGEAFF
>NA|TRBV18|NA|TRBJ2-3
TGTGCCAGCTCACCAGCAAGGGGGGCAGATACGCAGTATTTT
CASSPARGADTQYF
>NA|TRBV6-5|NA|TRBJ2-7
TGTGCCAGCTCCGAGCAGTACTTC
CASSEQYF
>NA|TRBV14|NA|TRBJ1-6
TGTGCCAGCAGCCTCGGGGGTTCACCCCTCCACTTT
CASSLGGSPLHF
>NA|TRBV6-1|once|TRBJ1-6
TGTGCCAGCCTTAAGGGAGACTGGGGTTCACCCCTCCACTTT
CASLKGDWGSPLHF
>TRBD1|TRBV28|NA|TRBJ2-3
TGTGCCAGCAGTTTATTAGGGACAGGAAAAAAAAGCACAGATACGCAGTATTTT
CASSLLGTGKKSTDTQYF
>TRBD1|TRBV5-6|once|TRBJ2-3
TGTGCCAGCAGCTTGGGAGGGGGCCGCACAGATACGCAGTATTTT
CASSLGGGRTDTQYF